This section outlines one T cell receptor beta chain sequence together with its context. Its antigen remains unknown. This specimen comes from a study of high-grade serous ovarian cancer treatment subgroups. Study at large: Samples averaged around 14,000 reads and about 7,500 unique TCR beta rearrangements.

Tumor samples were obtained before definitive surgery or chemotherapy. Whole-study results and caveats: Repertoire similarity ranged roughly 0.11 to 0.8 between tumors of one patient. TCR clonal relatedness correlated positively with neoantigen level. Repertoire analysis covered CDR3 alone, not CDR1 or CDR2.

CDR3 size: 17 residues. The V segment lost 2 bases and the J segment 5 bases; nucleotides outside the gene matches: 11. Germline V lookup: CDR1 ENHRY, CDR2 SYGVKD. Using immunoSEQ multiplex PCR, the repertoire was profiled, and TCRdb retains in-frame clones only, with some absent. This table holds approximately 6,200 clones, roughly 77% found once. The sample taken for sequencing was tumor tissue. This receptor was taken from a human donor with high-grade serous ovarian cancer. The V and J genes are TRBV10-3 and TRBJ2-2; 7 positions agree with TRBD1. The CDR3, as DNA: TGTGCCATCAGTGAGCCGGATTTAGACAGGGCGACCGGGGAGCTGTTTTTT. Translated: CAISEPDLDRATGELFF.